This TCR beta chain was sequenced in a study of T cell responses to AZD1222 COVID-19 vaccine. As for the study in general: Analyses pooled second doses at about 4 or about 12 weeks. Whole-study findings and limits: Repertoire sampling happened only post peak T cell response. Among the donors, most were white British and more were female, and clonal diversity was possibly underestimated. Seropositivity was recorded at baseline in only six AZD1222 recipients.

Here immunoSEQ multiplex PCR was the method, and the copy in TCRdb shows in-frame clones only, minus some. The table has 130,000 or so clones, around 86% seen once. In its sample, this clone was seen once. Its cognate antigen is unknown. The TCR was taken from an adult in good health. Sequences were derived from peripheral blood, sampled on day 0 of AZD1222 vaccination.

CDR3 region: CSGTDSYEQYF. The DNA of the CDR3 is TGCAGCGGGACCGACTCCTACGAGCAGTACTTC. This chain joins TRBV29-1 and TRBJ2-7; D gene uncertain. In germline, CDR1 is SQVTM, CDR2 ANQGSEA. The CDR3 totals 11 residues. Trimming shortened V by 7 bases and J by 0 bases, and 7 bases separated the two germline ends.